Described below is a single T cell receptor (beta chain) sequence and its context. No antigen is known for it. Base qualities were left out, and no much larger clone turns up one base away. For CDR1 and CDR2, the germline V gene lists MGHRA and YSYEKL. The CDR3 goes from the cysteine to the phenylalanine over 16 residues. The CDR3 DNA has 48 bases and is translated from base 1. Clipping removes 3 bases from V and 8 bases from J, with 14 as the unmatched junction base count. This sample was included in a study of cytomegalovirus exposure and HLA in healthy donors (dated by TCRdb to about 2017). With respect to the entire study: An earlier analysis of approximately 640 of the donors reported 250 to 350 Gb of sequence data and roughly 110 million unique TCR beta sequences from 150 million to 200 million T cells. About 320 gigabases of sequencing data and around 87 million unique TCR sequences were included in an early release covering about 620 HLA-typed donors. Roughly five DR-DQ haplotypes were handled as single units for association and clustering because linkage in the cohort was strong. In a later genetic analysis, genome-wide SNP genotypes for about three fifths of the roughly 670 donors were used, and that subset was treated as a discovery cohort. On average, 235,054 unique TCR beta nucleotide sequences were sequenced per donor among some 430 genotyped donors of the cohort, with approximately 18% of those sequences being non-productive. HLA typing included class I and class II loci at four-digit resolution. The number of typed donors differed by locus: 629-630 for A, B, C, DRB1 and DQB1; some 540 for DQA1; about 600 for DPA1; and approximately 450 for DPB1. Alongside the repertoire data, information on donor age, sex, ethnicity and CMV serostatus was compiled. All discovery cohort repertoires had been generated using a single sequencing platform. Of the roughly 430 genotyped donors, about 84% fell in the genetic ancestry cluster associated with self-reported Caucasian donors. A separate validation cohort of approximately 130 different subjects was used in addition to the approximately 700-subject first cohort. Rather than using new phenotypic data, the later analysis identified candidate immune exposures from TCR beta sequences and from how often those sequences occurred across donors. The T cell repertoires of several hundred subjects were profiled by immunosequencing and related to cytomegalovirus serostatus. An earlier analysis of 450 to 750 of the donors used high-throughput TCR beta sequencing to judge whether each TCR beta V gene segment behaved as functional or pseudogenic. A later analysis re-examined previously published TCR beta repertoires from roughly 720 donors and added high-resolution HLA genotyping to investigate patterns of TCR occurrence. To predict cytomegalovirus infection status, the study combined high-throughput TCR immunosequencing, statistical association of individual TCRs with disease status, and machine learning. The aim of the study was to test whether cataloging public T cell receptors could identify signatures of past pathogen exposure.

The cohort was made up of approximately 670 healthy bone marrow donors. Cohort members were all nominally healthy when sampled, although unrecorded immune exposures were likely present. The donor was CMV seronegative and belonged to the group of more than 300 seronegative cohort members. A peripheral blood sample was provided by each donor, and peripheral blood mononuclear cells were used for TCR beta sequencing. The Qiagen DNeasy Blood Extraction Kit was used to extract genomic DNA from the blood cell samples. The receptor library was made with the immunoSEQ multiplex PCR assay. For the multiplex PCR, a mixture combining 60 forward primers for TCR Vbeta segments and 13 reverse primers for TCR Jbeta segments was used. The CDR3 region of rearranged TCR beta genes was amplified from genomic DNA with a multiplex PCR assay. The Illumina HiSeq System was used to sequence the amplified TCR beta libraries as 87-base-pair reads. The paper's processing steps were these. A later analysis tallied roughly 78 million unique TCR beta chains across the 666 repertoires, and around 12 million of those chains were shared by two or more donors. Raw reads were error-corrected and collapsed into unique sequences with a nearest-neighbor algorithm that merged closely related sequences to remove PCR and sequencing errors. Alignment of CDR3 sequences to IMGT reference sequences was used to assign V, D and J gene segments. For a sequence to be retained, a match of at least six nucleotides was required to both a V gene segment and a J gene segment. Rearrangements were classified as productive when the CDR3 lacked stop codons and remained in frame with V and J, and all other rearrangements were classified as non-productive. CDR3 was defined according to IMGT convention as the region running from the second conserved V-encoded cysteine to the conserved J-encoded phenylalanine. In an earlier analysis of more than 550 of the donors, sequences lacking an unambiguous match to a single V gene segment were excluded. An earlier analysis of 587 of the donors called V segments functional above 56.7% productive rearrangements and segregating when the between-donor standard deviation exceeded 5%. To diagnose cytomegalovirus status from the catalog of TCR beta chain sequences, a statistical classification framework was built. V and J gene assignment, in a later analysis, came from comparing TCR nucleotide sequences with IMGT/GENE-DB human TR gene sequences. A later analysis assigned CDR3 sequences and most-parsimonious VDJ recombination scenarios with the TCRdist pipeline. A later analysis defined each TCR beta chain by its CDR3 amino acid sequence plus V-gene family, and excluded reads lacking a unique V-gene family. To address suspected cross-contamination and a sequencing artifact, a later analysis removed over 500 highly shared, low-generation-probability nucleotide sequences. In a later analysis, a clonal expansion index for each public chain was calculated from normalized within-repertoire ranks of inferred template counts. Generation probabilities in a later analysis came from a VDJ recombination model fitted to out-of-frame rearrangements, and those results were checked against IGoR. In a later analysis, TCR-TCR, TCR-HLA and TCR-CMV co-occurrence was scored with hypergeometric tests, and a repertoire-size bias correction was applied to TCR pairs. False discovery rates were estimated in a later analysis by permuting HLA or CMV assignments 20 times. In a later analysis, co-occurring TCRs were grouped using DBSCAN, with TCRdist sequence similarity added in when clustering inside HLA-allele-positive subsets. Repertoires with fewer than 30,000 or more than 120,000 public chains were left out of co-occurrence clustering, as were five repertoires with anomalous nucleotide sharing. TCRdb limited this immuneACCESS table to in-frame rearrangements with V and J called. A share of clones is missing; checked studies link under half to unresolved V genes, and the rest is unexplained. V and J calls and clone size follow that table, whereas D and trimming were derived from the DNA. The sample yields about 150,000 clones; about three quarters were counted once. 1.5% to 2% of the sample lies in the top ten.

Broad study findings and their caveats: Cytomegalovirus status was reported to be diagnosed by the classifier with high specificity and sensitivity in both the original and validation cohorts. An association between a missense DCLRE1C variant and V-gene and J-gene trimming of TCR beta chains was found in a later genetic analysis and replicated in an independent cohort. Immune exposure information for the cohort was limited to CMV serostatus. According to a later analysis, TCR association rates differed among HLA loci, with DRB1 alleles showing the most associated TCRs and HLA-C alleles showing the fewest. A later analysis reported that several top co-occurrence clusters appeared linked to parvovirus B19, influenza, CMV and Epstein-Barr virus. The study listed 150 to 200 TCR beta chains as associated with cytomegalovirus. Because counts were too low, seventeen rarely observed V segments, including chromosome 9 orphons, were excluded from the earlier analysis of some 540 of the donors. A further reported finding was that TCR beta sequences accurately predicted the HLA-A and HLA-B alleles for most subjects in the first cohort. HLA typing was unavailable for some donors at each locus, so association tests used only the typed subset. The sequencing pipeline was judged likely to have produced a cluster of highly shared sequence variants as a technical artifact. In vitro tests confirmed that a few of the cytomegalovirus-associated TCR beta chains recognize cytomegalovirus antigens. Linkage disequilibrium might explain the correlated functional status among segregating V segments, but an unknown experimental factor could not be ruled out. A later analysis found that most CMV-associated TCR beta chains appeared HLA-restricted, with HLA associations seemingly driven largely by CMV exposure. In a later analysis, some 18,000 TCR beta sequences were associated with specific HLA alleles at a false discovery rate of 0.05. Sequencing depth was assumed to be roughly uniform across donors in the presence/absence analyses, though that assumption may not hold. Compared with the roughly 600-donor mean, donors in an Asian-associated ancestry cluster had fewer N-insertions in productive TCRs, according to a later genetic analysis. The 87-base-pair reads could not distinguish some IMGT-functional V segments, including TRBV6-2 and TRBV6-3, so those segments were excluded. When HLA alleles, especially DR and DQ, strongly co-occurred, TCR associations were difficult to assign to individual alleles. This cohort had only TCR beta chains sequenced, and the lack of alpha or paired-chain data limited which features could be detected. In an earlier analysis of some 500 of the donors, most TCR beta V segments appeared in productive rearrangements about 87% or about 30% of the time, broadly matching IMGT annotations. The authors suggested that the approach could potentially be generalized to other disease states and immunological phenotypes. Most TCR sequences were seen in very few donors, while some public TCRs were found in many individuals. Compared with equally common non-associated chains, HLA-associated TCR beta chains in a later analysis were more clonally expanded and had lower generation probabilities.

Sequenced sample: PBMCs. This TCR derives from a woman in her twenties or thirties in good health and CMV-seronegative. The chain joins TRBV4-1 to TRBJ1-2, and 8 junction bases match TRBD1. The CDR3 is CASSHGQGQTVGGYTF. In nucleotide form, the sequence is TGCGCCAGCAGCCACGGACAGGGACAAACAGTGGGGGGCTACACCTTC.